This TCR beta chain was sequenced for a study of cytomegalovirus exposure and HLA in healthy donors. The study's findings and limits: Subsequent analysis revealed that first-cohort TCR clusters tended to co-occur in the approximately 120 validation repertoires. Most TCR sequences showed up rarely, but some public TCRs showed up in many donors. The study listed 164 cytomegalovirus-associated TCR beta chains.

Using immunoSEQ multiplex PCR, the repertoire was profiled, and TCRdb retains in-frame clones only, with some absent. Among about 130,000 clones listed, about 87% were seen once. Comment on this clone: The antigen is undetermined.

The CDR3 spans 18 residues. The V and J ends lost 3 bases and 4 bases respectively, with 22 bases between them. CDR1 and CDR2 from the germline V gene are MGHRA and YSYEKL. The receptor was derived from a woman aged 25 to 39 in good health and CMV-seropositive. The sample was PBMCs. The chain combines TRBV4-1 with TRBJ1-5; unclear D gene. In DNA, the CDR3 is TGCGCCAGCAGCCAGGGGAGGGCCCGATGGAAGTCGAATCAGCCCCAGCATTTT. It specifies CASSQGRARWKSNQPQHF.